This T cell receptor (beta chain) was identified in a study of T cell repertoires in cytomegalovirus infection. Study-wide background: Both recently identified HLA-C-restricted and well-studied HLA-B-restricted CMV epitopes were used in the study. Indications came from public TCR beta signatures; they pointed to CMV infection and to a matching HLA type. Whole-study findings and limits: Within the response measured ex vivo, HLA-C-restricted CMV-specific TCR beta clonotypes were dominant.

TCRdb ran MiXCR on the reads and lists one entry per CDR3 protein. This sample has about 830,000 distinct CDR3 sequences, with 32% found just once. Comment on this clonotype: As yet, its antigen is unknown.

In germline, CDR1 is SQVTM, CDR2 ANQGSEA. The CDR3 covers 16 residues. Trimming shortened V by 8 bases and J by 0 bases, and 23 bases separated the two germline ends. The input for sequencing was cultured CD8+ T cells from PBMCs, taken from culture after CMV antigen stimulation. The chain carries TRBV29-1 and TRBJ2-7; D is possibly TRBD2 (6 bases). The sequence was collected from a human donor in good health (CMV status not recorded). Some clones in this sample may be carry-over from other donors' samples. The CDR3: CSCSGVAGTSSYEQYF. As DNA, the CDR3 is TGCAGCTGTTCGGGAGTCGCCGGGACGAGCTCCTACGAGCAGTACTTC.